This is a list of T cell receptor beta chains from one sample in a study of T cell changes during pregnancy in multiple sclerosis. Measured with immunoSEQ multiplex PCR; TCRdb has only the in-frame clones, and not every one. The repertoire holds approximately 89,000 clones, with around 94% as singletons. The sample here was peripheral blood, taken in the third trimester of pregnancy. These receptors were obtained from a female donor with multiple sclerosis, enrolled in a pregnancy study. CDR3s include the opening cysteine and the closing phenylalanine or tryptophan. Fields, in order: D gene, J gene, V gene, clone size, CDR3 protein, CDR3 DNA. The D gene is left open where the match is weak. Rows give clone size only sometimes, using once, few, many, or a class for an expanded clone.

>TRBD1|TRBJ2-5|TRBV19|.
CASSIGTATSETQYF
TGTGCCAGTAGTATCGGGACAGCGACCTCAGAGACCCAGTACTTC
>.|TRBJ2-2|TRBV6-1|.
CASRETGFGLRTGELFF
TGTGCCAGCAGAGAAACAGGGTTTGGGCTCCGGACCGGGGAGCTGTTTTTT
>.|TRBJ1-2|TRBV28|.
CASSLWAIYGYTF
TGTGCCAGCAGTTTATGGGCCATCTATGGCTACACCTTC
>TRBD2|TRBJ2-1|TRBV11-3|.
CASSLPRAGGPVEQFF
TGTGCCAGCAGCCTCCCCCGGGCGGGAGGGCCAGTTGAGCAGTTCTTC
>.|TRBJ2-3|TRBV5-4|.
CASSRGSVRGTTYTQYF
TGTGCCAGCAGCCGGGGCTCCGTACGGGGGACCACTTACACGCAGTATTTT
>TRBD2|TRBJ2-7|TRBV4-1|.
CASSQEGLASYEQYF
TGCGCCAGCAGCCAAGAGGGACTAGCCTCCTACGAGCAGTACTTC
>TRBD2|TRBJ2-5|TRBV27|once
CASRTSGSVETQYF
TGTGCCAGCAGAACTAGCGGGTCGGTTGAGACCCAGTACTTC
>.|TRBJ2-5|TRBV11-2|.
CASSLGRTGPYQETQYF
TGTGCCAGCAGCTTAGGAAGAACAGGGCCGTACCAAGAGACCCAGTACTTC
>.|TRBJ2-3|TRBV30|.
CAWSRLAAVTDTQYF
TGTGCCTGGAGTAGGCTAGCAGCTGTCACAGATACGCAGTATTTT
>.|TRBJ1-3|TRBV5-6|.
CASSLRGALHSGNTIYF
TGTGCCAGCAGCTTACGGGGGGCCCTCCACTCTGGAAACACCATATATTTT
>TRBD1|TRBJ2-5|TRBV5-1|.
CASSLNLDRGRETQYF
TGCGCCAGCAGCTTAAATCTGGACAGGGGCAGGGAGACCCAGTACTTC
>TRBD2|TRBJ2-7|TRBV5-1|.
CASSLWAPTSGSSYEQYF
TGCGCCAGCAGCTTGTGGGCCCCTACTAGCGGGAGCTCCTACGAGCAGTACTTC
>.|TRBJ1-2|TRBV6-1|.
CASSEANALYGYTF
TGTGCCAGCAGTGAAGCGAACGCTCTATATGGCTACACCTTC
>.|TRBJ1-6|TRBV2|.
CASITRRDSPLHF
TGTGCCAGCATTACCCGGCGGGATTCACCCCTCCACTTT
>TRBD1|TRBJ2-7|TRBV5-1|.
CASSRTQGAHEQYF
TGCGCCAGCAGCCGGACACAGGGGGCCCACGAGCAGTACTTC
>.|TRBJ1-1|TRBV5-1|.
CASSLAQGRNTEAFF
TGCGCCAGCAGCTTGGCCCAGGGTAGGAACACTGAAGCTTTCTTT
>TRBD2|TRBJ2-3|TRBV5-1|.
CASSKAGESDTQYF
TGCGCCAGCAGCAAAGCGGGAGAGTCAGATACGCAGTATTTT
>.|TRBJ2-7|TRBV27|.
CASSLSPGFYEQYF
TGTGCCAGCAGTTTAAGCCCGGGGTTCTACGAGCAGTACTTC
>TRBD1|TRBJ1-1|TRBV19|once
CASKDRGLTEAFF
TGTGCCAGTAAAGACAGGGGGCTCACTGAAGCTTTCTTT
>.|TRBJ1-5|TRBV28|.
CASSGGPQGSSQPQHF
TGTGCCAGCAGCGGTGGGCCCCAGGGGTCTAGTCAGCCCCAGCATTTT
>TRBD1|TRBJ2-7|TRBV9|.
CASSPFRQGGTYEQYF
TGTGCCAGCAGCCCCTTCCGACAGGGGGGAACCTACGAGCAGTACTTC
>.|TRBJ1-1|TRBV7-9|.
CASSAGGEAFF
TGTGCCAGCAGCGCGGGGGGTGAAGCTTTCTTT
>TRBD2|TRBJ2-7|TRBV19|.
CASSLAGGSFYEQYF
TGTGCCAGTAGCCTAGCGGGAGGTTCTTTCTACGAGCAGTACTTC
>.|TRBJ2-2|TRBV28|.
CASSFTAGVVTGELFF
TGTGCCAGCAGTTTCACGGCAGGGGTAGTAACCGGGGAGCTGTTTTTT
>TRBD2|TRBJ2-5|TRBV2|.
CASSGPGGLAGLKAQETQYF
TGTGCCAGCAGTGGTCCAGGGGGACTAGCGGGACTGAAGGCCCAAGAGACCCAGTACTTC
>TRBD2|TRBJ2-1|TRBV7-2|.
CASSLLAGAYNEQFF
TGTGCCAGCAGCTTATTGGCGGGAGCGTACAATGAGCAGTTCTTC
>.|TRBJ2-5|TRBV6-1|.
CASSEAAGGPETQYF
TGTGCCAGCAGTGAGGCCGCCGGGGGGCCGGAGACCCAGTACTTC
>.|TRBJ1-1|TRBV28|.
CASSSRPGGSTEAFF
TGTGCCAGCAGTTCGCGCCCGGGGGGAAGCACTGAAGCTTTCTTT
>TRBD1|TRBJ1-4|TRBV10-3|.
CAISTGQTREKLFF
TGTGCCATCAGTACGGGACAGACAAGGGAAAAACTGTTTTTT
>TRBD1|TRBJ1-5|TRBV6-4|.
CASSEGQGYQPQHF
TGTGCCAGCAGTGAGGGACAGGGCTATCAGCCCCAGCATTTT
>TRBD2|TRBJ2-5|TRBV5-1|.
CASSFQGGGETQYF
TGCGCCAGCAGCTTCCAGGGCGGGGGTGAGACCCAGTACTTC
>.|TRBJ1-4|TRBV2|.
CASRTGVNGLKLFF
TGTGCCAGCAGGACCGGGGTAAATGGGCTAAAACTGTTTTTT
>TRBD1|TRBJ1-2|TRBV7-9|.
CASSYIQGAYDGYGYTF
TGTGCCAGCAGCTATATCCAGGGGGCTTATGACGGGTATGGCTACACCTTC
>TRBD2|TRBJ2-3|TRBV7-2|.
CASSLGLGAGEDTQYF
TGTGCCAGCAGCTTAGGTTTAGGAGCGGGAGAAGATACGCAGTATTTT
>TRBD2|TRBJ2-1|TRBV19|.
CASSIISVSGGAHNEQFF
TGTGCCAGTAGTATCATTTCGGTTAGCGGGGGGGCCCACAATGAGCAGTTCTTC
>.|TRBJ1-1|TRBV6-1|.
CASSDIQGGLDTEAFF
TGTGCCAGCAGTGATATCCAGGGAGGACTAGACACTGAAGCTTTCTTT
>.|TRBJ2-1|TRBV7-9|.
CASSFGRGSDEQFF
TGTGCCAGCAGCTTTGGGAGGGGGTCCGATGAGCAGTTCTTC
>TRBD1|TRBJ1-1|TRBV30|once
CAWSVRTGNTEAFF
TGTGCCTGGAGTGTAAGGACAGGGAACACTGAAGCTTTCTTT
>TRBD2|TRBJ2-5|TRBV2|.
CASSRGGPGTQYF
TGTGCCAGCAGCCGGGGAGGGCCAGGGACCCAGTACTTC
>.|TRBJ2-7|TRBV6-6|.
CASSYGRGHYEQYF
TGTGCCAGCAGTTACGGACGAGGACATTACGAGCAGTACTTC